This T cell receptor (beta chain) was documented in a study of T cell repertoires in cytomegalovirus infection (dated by TCRdb to the late 2010s). Some background on the complete study: Donor HLA type was relevant to the analysis, as public TCR beta signatures indicated carriage of CMV infection together with the matching HLA type.

Study-wide findings and limitations: The ex vivo response was dominated by HLA-C-restricted CMV-specific TCR beta clonotypes, which also provided the single most frequent clonotype in two of eight donors. Carriers of CMV infection plus the relevant HLA type were discriminated by the cumulative frequency of public TCR beta family members in the study cohort and in an independent 352-donor cohort.

The instrument was an Illumina HiSeq 1500. TCRdb cleaned the public reads at Q25 with fastp, built clones with MiXCR and kept in-frame beta chains. Under each unique CDR3 protein, matching rows form one entry showing the most common genes and DNA. Across this sample there are some 350,000 distinct CDR3 sequences, with around 18% seen only once. The top ten constitute 7.5% to 9.5% of the sample. This clonotype came up a few times. This clone's antigen is unknown. Base qualities were left out, and no much larger clone turns up one base away. CDR3 length: 13 amino acids, cysteine to phenylalanine. The retained sequence is limited to the CDR3, 39 bases, with the frame set at the first base. V sheds 4 bases and J sheds 4 bases, leaving 11 bases between their ends. Sequences SGHRS (CDR1) and YFSETQ (CDR2) are obtained from the germline V gene.

The sequence came from a human donor in good health (CMV status not recorded). Some clones in this sample may be carry-over from other donors' samples. The specimen sequenced was PBMCs. The chain joins TRBV5-1 to TRBJ1-2, and the D gene may be TRBD1, 6 bases matching. CDR3 region: CASSLDSIYGYTF. In nucleotide form, the sequence is TGCGCCAGCAGCCTGGACAGTATCTATGGCTACACCTTC.